The rows below give T cell receptor beta chains drawn from one sample of a study of T cell changes during pregnancy in multiple sclerosis. Generated by immunoSEQ multiplex PCR, the TCRdb table keeps only in-frame clones and is missing some. The sample includes some 99,000 clones, 85% to 95% seen only once; the top ten take almost 1%. The starting material was peripheral blood, obtained after pregnancy. The receptors shown here come from a female donor with multiple sclerosis, enrolled in a pregnancy study. Both conserved end residues are part of each CDR3.

j_call	v_call	cdr3_aa
TRBJ2-7	TRBV11-2	CASSPRGSPAYEQYF
TRBJ1-1	TRBV2	CASAQGIGTEAFF
TRBJ2-5	TRBV27	CASSLSPKGTSGNRETQYF
TRBJ1-5	TRBV15	CATSRDQQGGQPQHF
TRBJ1-1	TRBV19	CASRSRDNAEAFF
TRBJ2-7	TRBV27	CASSLQGTEQYF
TRBJ1-1	TRBV10-1	CASSDYRGTEAFF
TRBJ1-2	TRBV4-1	CASSQDLGYTF
TRBJ2-7	TRBV7-9	CASSSGTGGSYEQYF
TRBJ2-1	TRBV7-2	CASSLAGKGWNEQFF
TRBJ1-3	TRBV19	CASSITGPMNSGNTIYF
TRBJ2-1	TRBV6-1	CASSGLAGLSYNEQFF
TRBJ2-5	TRBV5-6	CASSLWVSGTRGETQYF